This entry features one TCR beta chain sequence. Its antigen is undetermined. It was with unique molecular identifiers that the TCRbeta library was prepared. TCRdb reprocessed the PCR reads via MiXCR and lists one record per CDR3 protein. Here the sample spans around 130,000 distinct CDR3 sequences, roughly 10% being singletons. This sample was taken from a study of T-cell reconstitution after alpha-beta-depleted transplantation in children. The CDR3 has 12 residues. V lost 7 bases and J lost 7, with 11 bases in between. General observations from the study: One year after transplant, T-cell counts and diversity came mostly from newly produced T cells. Expanded graft clones numbering several hundred reportedly gave rise to alpha-beta T cells about two months after transplant.

J is TRBJ2-1 and V is TRBV12-3 or TRBV12-4, with D tentatively TRBD2 (6 bases). The source material was PBMCs, mostly from graft donor cells, sampled 180 days after TCRalphabeta/CD19-depleted stem cell transplant. The TCR sequence derives from a girl under three years old who had a stem cell transplant for combined immunodeficiency, so the T cells may come from the graft donor. The CDR3 is CASMGSGNEQFF. In DNA form, the CDR3 reads TGTGCCAGCATGGGTAGCGGAAATGAGCAGTTCTTC.